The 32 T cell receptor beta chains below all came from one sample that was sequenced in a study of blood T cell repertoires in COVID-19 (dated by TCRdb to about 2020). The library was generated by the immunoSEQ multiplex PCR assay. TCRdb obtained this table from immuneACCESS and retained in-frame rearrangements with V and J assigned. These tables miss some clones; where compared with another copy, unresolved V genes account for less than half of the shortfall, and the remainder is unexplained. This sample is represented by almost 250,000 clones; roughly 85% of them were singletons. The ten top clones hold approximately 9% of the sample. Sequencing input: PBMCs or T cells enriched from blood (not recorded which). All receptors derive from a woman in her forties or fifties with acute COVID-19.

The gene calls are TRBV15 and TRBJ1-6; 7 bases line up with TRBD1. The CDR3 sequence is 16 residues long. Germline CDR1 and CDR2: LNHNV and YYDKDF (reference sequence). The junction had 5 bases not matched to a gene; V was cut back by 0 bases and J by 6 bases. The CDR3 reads CATSRDPGTVNSPLHF. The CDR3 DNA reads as TGTGCCACCAGCAGAGATCCCGGGACAGTTAATTCACCCCTCCACTTT.

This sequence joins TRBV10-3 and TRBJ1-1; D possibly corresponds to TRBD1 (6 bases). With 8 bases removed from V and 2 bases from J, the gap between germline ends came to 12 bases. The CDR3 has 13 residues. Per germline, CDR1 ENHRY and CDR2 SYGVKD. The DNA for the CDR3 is TGTGCCATCCAAGACAGGCCCAACACTGAAGCTTTCTTT. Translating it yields CAIQDRPNTEAFF.

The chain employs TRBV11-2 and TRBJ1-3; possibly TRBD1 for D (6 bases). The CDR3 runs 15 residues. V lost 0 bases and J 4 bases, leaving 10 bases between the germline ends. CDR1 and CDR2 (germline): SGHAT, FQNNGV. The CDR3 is CASSLEAGAGNTIYF. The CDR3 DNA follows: TGTGCCAGCAGCTTAGAGGCAGGGGCAGGAAACACCATATATTTT.

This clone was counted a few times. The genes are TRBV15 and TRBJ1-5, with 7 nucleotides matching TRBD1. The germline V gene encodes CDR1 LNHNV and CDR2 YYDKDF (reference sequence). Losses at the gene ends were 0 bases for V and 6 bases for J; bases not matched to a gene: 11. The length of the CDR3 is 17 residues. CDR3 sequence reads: CATSRDFGQVRSQPQHF. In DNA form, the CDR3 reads TGTGCCACCAGCAGAGACTTCGGACAGGTCCGGAGTCAGCCCCAGCATTTT.

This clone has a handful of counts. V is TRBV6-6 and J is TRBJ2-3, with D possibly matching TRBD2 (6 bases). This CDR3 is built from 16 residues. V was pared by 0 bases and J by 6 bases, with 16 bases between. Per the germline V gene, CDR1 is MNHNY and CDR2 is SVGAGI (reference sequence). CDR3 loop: CASSYSRGSGGDTQYF. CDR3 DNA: TGTGCCAGCAGTTACTCCCGGGGGAGCGGCGGGGATACGCAGTATTTT.

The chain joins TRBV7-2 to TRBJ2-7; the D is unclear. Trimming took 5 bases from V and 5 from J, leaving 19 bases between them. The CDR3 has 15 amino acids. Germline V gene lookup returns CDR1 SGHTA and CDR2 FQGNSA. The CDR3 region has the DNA TGTGCCAGCAGCACCCTGCCGGTACCCCCCCACGAGCAGTACTTC. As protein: CASSTLPVPPHEQYF.

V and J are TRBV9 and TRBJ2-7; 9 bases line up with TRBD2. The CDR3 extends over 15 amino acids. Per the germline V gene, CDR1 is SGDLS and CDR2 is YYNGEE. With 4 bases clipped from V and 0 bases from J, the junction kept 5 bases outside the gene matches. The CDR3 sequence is CASSPLAGSSYEQYF. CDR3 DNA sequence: TGTGCCAGCAGCCCTCTAGCGGGGAGCTCCTACGAGCAGTACTTC.

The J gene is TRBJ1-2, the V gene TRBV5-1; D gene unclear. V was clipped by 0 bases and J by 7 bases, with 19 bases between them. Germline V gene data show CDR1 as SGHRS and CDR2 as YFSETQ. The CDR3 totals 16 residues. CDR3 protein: CASSLDSRRQRPGYTF. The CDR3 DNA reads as TGCGCCAGCAGCTTGGACAGTCGGAGGCAGCGACCTGGCTACACCTTC. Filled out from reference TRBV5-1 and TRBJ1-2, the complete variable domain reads KAGVTQTPRYLIKTRGQQVTLSCSPISGHRSVSWYQQTPGQGLQFLFEYFSETQRNKGNFPGRFSGRQFSNSRSEMNVSTLELGDSALYLCASSLDSRRQRPGYTFGSGTRLTVV.

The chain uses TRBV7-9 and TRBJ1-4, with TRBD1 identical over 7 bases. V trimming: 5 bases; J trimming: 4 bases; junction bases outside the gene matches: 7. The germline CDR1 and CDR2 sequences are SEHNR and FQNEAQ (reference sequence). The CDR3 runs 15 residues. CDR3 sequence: CASSPWDRINEKLFF. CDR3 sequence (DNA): TGTGCCAGCAGCCCCTGGGACAGAATTAATGAAAAACTGTTTTTT. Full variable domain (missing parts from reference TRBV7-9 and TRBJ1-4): DTGVSQNPRHKITKRGQNVTFRCDPISEHNRLYWYRQTLGQGPEFLTYFQNEAQLEKSRLLSDRFSAERPKGSFSTLEIQRTEQGDSAMYLCASSPWDRINEKLFFGSGTQLSVL.

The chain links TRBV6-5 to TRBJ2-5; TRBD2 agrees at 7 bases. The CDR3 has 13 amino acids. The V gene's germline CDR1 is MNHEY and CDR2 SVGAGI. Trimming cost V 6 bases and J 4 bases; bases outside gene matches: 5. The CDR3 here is CASRWREGETQYF. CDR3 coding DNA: TGTGCCAGCAGGTGGAGGGAGGGAGAGACCCAGTACTTC.

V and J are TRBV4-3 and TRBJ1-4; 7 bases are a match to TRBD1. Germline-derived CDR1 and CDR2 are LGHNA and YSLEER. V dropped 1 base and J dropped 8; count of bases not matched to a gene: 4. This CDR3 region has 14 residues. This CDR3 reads CASSQVTGVEKLFF. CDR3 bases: TGCGCCAGCAGCCAAGTTACAGGGGTGGAAAAACTGTTTTTT.

The DNA of the CDR3 is TGTGCCAGCAGCTCCCTAGGATCGAGCTCTGGAAACACCATATATTTT. It specifies CASSSLGSSSGNTIYF. This rearrangement joins TRBV13 to TRBJ1-3; D ambiguous. V shed 4 bases and J shed 0 bases, with 13 bases lying between them. This CDR3 comprises 16 residues. Germline V gene data show CDR1 as PRHDT and CDR2 as FYEKMQ (reference sequence).

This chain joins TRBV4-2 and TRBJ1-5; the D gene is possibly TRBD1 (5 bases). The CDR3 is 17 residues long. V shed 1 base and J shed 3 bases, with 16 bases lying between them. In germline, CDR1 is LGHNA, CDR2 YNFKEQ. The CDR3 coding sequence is TGTGCCAGCAGCCAAGGGGTCGGTCGCAGGGACAATCAGCCCCAGCATTTT. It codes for CASSQGVGRRDNQPQHF.

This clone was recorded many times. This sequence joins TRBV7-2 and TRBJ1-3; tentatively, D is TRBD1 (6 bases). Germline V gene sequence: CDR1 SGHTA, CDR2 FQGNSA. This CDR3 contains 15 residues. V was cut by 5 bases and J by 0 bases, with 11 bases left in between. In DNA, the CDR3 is TGTGCCAGCAGCCCAGGGGCCAGCTCTGGAAACACCATATATTTT. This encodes CASSPGASSGNTIYF.

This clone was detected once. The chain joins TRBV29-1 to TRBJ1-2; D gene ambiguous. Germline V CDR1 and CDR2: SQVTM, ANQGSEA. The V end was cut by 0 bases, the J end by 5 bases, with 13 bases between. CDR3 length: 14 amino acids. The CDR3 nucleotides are TGCAGCGTTGAAGATCCAGGTACATTATATGGCTACACCTTC. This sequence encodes CSVEDPGTLYGYTF.

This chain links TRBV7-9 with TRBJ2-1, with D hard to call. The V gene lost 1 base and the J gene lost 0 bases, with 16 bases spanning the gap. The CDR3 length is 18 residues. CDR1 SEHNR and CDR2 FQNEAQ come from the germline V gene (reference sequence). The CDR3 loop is CASSLVLAAPSSYNEQFF. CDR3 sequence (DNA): TGTGCCAGCAGCTTAGTTCTTGCGGCCCCGAGCTCCTACAATGAGCAGTTCTTC.

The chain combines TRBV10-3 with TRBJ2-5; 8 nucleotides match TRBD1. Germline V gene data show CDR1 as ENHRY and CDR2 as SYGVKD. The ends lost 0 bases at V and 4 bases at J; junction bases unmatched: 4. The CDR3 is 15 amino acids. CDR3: CAISESGQGLETQYF. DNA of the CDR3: TGTGCCATCAGTGAGTCCGGACAGGGTTTAGAGACCCAGTACTTC.

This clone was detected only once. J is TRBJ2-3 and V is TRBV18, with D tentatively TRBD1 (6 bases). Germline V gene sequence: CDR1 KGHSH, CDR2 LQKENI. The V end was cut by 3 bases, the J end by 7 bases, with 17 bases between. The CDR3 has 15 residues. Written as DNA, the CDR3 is TGTGCCAGCTCACCGACGACAGGAGACTTTCATACGCAGTATTTT. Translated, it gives CASSPTTGDFHTQYF.

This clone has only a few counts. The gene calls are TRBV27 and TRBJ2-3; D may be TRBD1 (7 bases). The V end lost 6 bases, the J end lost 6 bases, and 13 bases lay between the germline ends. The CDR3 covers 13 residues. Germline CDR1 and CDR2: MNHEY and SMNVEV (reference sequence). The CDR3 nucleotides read TGTGCCAGCAGGGAACAGGGGAGGGATACGCAGTATTTT. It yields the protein CASREQGRDTQYF.

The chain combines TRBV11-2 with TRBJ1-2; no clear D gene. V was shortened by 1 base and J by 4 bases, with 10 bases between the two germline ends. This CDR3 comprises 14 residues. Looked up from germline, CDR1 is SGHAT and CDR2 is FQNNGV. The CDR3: CASSLAEGPYGYTF. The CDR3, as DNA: TGTGCCAGCAGCTTAGCTGAGGGTCCCTATGGCTACACCTTC.

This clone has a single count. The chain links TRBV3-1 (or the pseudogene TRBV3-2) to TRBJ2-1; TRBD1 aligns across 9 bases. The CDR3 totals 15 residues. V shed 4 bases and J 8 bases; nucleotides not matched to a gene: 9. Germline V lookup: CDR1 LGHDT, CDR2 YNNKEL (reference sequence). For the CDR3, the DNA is TGTGCCAGCAGCCCCACACAGGGGGCGAAGGATGAGCAGTTCTTC. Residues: CASSPTQGAKDEQFF.

For the CDR3, the DNA is TGCGCCAGCAGCTTGGGACAGGCAAGAGGGGATACGCAGTATTTT. It codes for CASSLGQARGDTQYF. The V call is TRBV5-1, the J call TRBJ2-3; a weak D match, TRBD1 (6 bases). Germline CDR1 reads SGHRS; CDR2 reads YFSETQ. This CDR3 region has 15 residues. The germline V and J ends were trimmed by 0 bases and 6 bases, with 14 bases remaining between them.

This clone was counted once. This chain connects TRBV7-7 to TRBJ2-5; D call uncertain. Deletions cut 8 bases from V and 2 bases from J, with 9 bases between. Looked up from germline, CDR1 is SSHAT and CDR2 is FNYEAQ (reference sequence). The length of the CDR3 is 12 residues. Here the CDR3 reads CASGQRQETQYF. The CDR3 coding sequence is TGTGCCAGCGGTCAGCGACAAGAGACCCAGTACTTC.

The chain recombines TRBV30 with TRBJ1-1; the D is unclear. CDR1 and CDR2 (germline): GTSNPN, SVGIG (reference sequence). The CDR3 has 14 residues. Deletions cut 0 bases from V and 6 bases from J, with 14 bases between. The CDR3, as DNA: TGTGCCTGGAGTGTACTCGGGCCGAGGGCTGAAGCTTTCTTT. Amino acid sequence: CAWSVLGPRAEAFF.

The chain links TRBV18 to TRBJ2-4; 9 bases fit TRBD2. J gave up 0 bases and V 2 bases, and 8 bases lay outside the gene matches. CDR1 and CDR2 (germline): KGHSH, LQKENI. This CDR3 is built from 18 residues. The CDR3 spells CASSPVVAGVQAKNIQYF. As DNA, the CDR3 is TGTGCCAGCTCACCAGTGGTAGCGGGGGTCCAAGCCAAAAACATTCAGTACTTC.

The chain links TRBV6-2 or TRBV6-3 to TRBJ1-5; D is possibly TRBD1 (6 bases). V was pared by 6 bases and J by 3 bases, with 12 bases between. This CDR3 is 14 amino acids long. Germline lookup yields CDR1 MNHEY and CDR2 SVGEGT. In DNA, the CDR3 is TGTGCCAGCAGCCCCGGGGGGCCCAATCAGCCCCAGCATTTT. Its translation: CASSPGGPNQPQHF.

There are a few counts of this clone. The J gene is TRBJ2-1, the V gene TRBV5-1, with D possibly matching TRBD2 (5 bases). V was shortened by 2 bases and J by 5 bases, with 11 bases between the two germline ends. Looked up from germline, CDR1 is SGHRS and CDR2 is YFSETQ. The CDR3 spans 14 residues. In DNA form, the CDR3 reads TGCGCCAGCAGCTTCGGGATGGGCCACAATGAGCAGTTCTTC. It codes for CASSFGMGHNEQFF. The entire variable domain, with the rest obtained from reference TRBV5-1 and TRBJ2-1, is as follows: KAGVTQTPRYLIKTRGQQVTLSCSPISGHRSVSWYQQTPGQGLQFLFEYFSETQRNKGNFPGRFSGRQFSNSRSEMNVSTLELGDSALYLCASSFGMGHNEQFFGPGTRLTVL.

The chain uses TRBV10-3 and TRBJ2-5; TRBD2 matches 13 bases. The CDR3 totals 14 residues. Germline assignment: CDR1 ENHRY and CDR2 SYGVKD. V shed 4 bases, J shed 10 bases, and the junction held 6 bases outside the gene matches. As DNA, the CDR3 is TGTGCCATCAGTGCCGGGACTAGCGGGGACCTCCAGTACTTC. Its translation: CAISAGTSGDLQYF.

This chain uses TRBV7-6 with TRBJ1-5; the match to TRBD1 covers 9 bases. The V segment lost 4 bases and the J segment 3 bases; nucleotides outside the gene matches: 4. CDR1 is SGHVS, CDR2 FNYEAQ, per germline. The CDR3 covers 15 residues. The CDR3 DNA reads TGTGCCAGCAGCTCCGGGACAGGGCACAATCAGCCCCAGCATTTT. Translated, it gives CASSSGTGHNQPQHF.

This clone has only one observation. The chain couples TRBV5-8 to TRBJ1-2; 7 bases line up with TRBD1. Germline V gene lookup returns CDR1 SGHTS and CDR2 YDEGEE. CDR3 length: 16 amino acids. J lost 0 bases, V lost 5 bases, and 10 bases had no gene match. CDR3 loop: CASRSRDSPTNYGYTF. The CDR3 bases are TGTGCCAGCAGATCTCGGGACAGCCCTACTAACTATGGCTACACCTTC.

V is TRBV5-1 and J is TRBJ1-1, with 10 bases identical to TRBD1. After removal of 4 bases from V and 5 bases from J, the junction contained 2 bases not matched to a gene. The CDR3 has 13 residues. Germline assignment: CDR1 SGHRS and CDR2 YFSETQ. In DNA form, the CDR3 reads TGCGCCAGCAGCCAGGACAGGGGGACTGAAGCTTTCTTT. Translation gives CASSQDRGTEAFF.

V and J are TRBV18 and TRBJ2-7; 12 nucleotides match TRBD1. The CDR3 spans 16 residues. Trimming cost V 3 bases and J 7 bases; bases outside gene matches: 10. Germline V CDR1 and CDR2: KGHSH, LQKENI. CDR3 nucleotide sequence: TGTGCCAGCTCACCCCAATCGGGACAGGGGGCTTGGGAGCAGTACTTC. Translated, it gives CASSPQSGQGAWEQYF.